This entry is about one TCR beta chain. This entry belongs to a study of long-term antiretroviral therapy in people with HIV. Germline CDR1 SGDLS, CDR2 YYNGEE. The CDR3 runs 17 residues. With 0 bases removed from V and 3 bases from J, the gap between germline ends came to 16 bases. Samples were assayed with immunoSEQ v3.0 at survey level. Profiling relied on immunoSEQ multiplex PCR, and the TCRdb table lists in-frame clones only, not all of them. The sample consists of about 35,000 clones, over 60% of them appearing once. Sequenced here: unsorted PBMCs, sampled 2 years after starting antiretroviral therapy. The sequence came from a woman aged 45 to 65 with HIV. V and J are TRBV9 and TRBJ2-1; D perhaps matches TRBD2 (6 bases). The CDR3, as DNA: TGTGCCAGCAGCGTAGGGTTGGGAGGTTTAAGCTACAATGAGCAGTTCTTC. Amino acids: CASSVGLGGLSYNEQFF.